Listed below are T cell receptor beta chains from one sample, sequenced in a study of blood T cell repertoires in COVID-19. Using immunoSEQ multiplex PCR, the repertoire was profiled, and TCRdb retains in-frame clones only, with some absent. The sample yields 85,000 to 100,000 clones, around 86% seen once. Sequenced: peripheral blood. Receptor source: a man aged 55 to 70 with acute or convalescent COVID-19. CDR3s include the opening cysteine and the closing phenylalanine or tryptophan. The order of the fields is CDR3 length, D gene, J gene, V gene, clone size, CDR3 protein, CDR3 DNA. A D gene is named only where the DNA matches it firmly. Clone size is given for some rows only: seen once, a few or many times, or a class if the clone is expanded.

len: 14
d_gene: .
j_gene: TRBJ1-1
v_gene: TRBV5-1
abundance: .
CDR3aa: CASSLVQKNTEAFF
CDR3nt: TGCGCCAGCAGCTTGGTTCAGAAGAACACTGAAGCTTTCTTT

len: 18
d_gene: .
j_gene: TRBJ2-2
v_gene: TRBV19
abundance: .
CDR3aa: CASSISRVRFANTGELFF
CDR3nt: TGTGCCAGTAGTATAAGTCGGGTACGGTTCGCGAACACCGGGGAGCTGTTTTTT

len: 14
d_gene: .
j_gene: TRBJ1-4
v_gene: TRBV4-3
abundance: .
CDR3aa: CASSRSHGSEKLFF
CDR3nt: TGCGCCAGCAGCCGCTCCCATGGGAGTGAAAAACTGTTTTTT

len: 12
d_gene: .
j_gene: TRBJ2-5
v_gene: TRBV10-3
abundance: .
CDR3aa: CATGPGGETQYF
CDR3nt: TGTGCCACTGGACCCGGGGGAGAGACCCAGTACTTC

len: 17
d_gene: TRBD1
j_gene: TRBJ2-2
v_gene: TRBV5-1
abundance: once
CDR3aa: CASSILQGNIKTGELFF
CDR3nt: TGCGCCAGCAGCATACTACAGGGGAATATAAAAACCGGGGAGCTGTTTTTT

len: 12
d_gene: .
j_gene: TRBJ1-5
v_gene: TRBV29-1
abundance: .
CDR3aa: CSVGQDFQPQHF
CDR3nt: TGCAGCGTTGGACAGGATTTTCAGCCCCAGCATTTT

len: 15
d_gene: TRBD2
j_gene: TRBJ2-7
v_gene: TRBV7-6
abundance: .
CDR3aa: CASSHGTSGAYEQYF
CDR3nt: TGTGCCAGCAGCCACGGGACTAGCGGGGCCTACGAGCAGTACTTC

len: 12
d_gene: TRBD2
j_gene: TRBJ2-3
v_gene: TRBV11-2
abundance: .
CDR3aa: CSSGRGTDTQYF
CDR3nt: TGTTCCAGCGGGAGGGGAACAGATACGCAGTATTTT

len: 14
d_gene: .
j_gene: TRBJ2-7
v_gene: TRBV6-5
abundance: .
CDR3aa: CASNPTLRENEQYF
CDR3nt: TGTGCCAGCAACCCTACTTTGAGAGAGAACGAGCAGTACTTC

len: 17
d_gene: TRBD2
j_gene: TRBJ2-1
v_gene: TRBV13
abundance: .
CDR3aa: CASSGGLAGSSYNEQFF
CDR3nt: TGTGCCAGCAGCGGCGGACTAGCGGGGAGCTCCTACAATGAGCAGTTCTTC

len: 13
d_gene: TRBD1
j_gene: TRBJ2-7
v_gene: TRBV10-3
abundance: few
CDR3aa: CAISLDRDHEQYF
CDR3nt: TGTGCCATCAGCTTGGACAGGGACCACGAGCAGTACTTC